This TCR beta chain derives from a study of blood T cell repertoires in COVID-19. Turning to the study itself: COVID-19 samples from acute and convalescent phases originated in the United States, Italy and Spain. The analysed material was cDNA or gDNA that came from T cells, B-cell-depleted T cells, or PBMCs.

Per the original data handling: For nucleated cells, counts were estimated from reference gene primer amplification. Generated by immunoSEQ multiplex PCR, the TCRdb table keeps only in-frame clones and is missing some. The V and J calls and the clone size are those of that table, but D and trimming were determined from the DNA. Of fewer than 200,000 clones in the sample, roughly 86% were seen once. The CDR3 has 16 amino acids. Germline CDR1 reads SQVTM; CDR2 reads ANQGSEA. Trimming took 7 bases from V and 5 from J, leaving 26 bases between them. The chain has TRBV29-1 and TRBJ1-1; no firm D call. The origin of this receptor is a man aged 40-49 years who had recovered from COVID-19. Sequencing input: peripheral blood. CDR3 bases: TGCAGCGGTGGGCTGGGCAGGTCTTCGGGAAGGACTGAAGCTTTCTTT. Protein sequence: CSGGLGRSSGRTEAFF.